This TCR beta chain is drawn from a study of metastatic and nonmetastatic thyroid tumors. Study in general: Across blood and tumor or nodule tissue, repertoires from malignant and benign thyroid patients were compared with one another.

This clone is medium-sized. All patients reached thyroid surgery having received no treatment beforehand. In the source study's methods: A distant-metastasis classifier for papillary thyroid cancer was built using CDR3 differences across clinicopathological groups. With MiXCR, TCRdb called clones anew from the PCR reads. It is TCRdb's table, rather than the study itself, that gives the V and J calls and clone size. The table includes some 20,000 clones, about 20% detected once. The sequence was obtained from a female donor with papillary thyroid cancer or a benign thyroid nodule (not recorded which). Some clones in this sample may be carry-over from other donors' samples. The sequenced sample was tumor tissue.

DNA for the CDR3: TGTGCCAGCAGTCCTCTTAGTCCCCTCTACGAGCAGTACTTC. Protein: CASSPLSPLYEQYF. This chain links TRBV6-1 with TRBJ2-7; D gene unclear. V dropped 5 bases and J dropped 3 bases, with 14 bases sitting between them. This CDR3 comprises 14 residues. Germline V lookup: CDR1 MNHNS, CDR2 SASEGT.